This TCR beta chain derives from a study of CXCR3-negative and CXCR3-positive naive CD8 T cells. Across the whole study: About 140 million TRB reads were obtained overall (about 1.5 +/- 0.3 million per library).

Study findings and constraints: With respect to TRBV-TRBJ usage, naive CXCR3-negative and CXCR3-positive cells were similar; memory differed.

The authors made the TRB cDNA libraries by 5' RACE using UMI labels. Following a re-call of the 5' RACE reads, TCRdb has one entry per CDR3 protein and lacks DNA. The sample has about 46,000 distinct CDR3 sequences, and its top ten clones hold 2% to 2.5%. Germline V gene lookup returns CDR1 LGHNA and CDR2 YSLEER. There are 16 residues in the CDR3. In regard to this clonotype: Its specificity is unknown.

The specimen sequenced was naive CXCR3- CD8+ T cells from blood. Subset denoted: CD45RO-CCR7+CD27+CD95- naive CD8+ T cells lacking CXCR3 (TNR3-). This TCR was sampled from a human donor in good health. Some clones in this sample may be carry-over from other donors' samples. This chain uses TRBV4-3 with TRBJ2-2; TCRdb lists TRBD2, though no DNA is available to test this call. CDR3: CASSQVEGLSTGELFF.